This T cell receptor beta chain was retrieved from a study of cytomegalovirus exposure and HLA in healthy donors. Study summary: A preliminary data release comprised 80 million to 95 million unique TCRs obtained from HLA-typed donors.

Study conclusions and caveats: Later analysis showed most CMV-associated TCR beta chains appearing HLA-restricted.

The PCR ran on 60 Vbeta and 13 Jbeta primers. TCRdb's table, derived via immunoSEQ multiplex PCR, lists solely in-frame clones and lacks some. Here the sample spans some 65,000 clones, 62% being singletons. CDR3 length: 16 residues. Germline V gene lookup returns CDR1 SNHLY and CDR2 FYNNEI. V was pared by 5 bases and J by 0 bases, with 14 bases between. This clone was counted a single time. Its specificity is unknown. The rearrangement links TRBV2 to TRBJ1-3; unclear D gene. The sample comprised PBMCs. This TCR derives from a man aged 25-45 years in good health and CMV-seronegative. For the CDR3, the DNA is TGTGCCAGCAGTTCCCCCGCGGGCCGCTCTGGAAACACCATATATTTT. Its protein product is CASSSPAGRSGNTIYF.